The source of this T cell receptor beta chain is a study of blood T cell repertoires in COVID-19. Seattle's enrolled individuals joined amid active infection and were then monitored longitudinally. Germline V gene sequence: CDR1 MNHEY, CDR2 SVGAGI. The CDR3 extends over 16 amino acids. Trimming left V 2 bases short and J 6 bases short, with 14 bases between. Profiled with immunoSEQ multiplex PCR; TCRdb holds only in-frame clones, not every one. Of about 160,000 clones in the sample, roughly 85% were seen once. The rearrangement joins TRBV6-5 to TRBJ1-6, with a tentative D call TRBD1 (6 bases). The TCR originated in a woman in her forties or fifties with COVID-19, enrolled during active disease. The sequenced sample was peripheral blood. The CDR3 protein is CASSYRGRGGNSPLHF. The CDR3 region has the DNA TGTGCCAGCAGTTACCGTGGCAGGGGTGGTAATTCACCCCTCCACTTT.